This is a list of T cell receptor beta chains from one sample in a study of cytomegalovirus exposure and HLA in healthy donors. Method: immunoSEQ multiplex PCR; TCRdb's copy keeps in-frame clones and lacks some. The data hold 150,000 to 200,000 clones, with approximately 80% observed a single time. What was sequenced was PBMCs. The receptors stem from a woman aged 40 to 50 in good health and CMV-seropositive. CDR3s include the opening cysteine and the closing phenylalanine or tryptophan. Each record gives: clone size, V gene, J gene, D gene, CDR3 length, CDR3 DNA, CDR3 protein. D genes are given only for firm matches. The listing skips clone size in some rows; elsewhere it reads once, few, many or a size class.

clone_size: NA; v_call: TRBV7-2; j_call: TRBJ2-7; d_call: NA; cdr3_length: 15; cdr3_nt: TGTGCCAGCAGCTACGTCTGGGCAGGAACCTACGAGCAGTACTTC; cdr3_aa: CASSYVWAGTYEQYF
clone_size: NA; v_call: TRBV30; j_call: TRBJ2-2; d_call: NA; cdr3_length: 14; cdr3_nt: TGTGCCTGGGGGTCGGGACTCCTCACCGGGGAGCTGTTTTTT; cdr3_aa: CAWGSGLLTGELFF
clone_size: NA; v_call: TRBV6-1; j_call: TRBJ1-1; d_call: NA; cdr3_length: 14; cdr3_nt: TGTGCCAGCAGTGACAGGCAGGGCAGCACTGAAGCTTTCTTT; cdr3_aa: CASSDRQGSTEAFF
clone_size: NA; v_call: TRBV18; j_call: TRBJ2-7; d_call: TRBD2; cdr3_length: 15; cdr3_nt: TGTGCCAGCTCACCACCGGGACTAGCGGTCCACGAGCAGTACTTC; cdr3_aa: CASSPPGLAVHEQYF
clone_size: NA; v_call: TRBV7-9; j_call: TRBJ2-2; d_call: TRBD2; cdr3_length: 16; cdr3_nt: TGTGCCAGCAGCTCCCGGCTAGCGGGAAGGAACGGGGAGCTGTTTTTT; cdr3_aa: CASSSRLAGRNGELFF
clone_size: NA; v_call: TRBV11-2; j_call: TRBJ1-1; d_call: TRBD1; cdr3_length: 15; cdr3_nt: TGTGCCAGCAGCCCCCAGGGGGTAGGAAACACTGAAGCTTTCTTT; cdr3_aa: CASSPQGVGNTEAFF
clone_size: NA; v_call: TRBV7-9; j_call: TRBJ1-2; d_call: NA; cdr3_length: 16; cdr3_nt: TGTGCCAGCAGCAACCGGGACAACTATGCTAACTATGGCTACACCTTC; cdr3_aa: CASSNRDNYANYGYTF
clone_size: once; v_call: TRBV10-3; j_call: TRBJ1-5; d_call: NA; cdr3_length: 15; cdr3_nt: TGTGCCATCAGTGAGTGGGGGTTCGGGGGTCAGCCCCAGCATTTT; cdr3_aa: CAISEWGFGGQPQHF
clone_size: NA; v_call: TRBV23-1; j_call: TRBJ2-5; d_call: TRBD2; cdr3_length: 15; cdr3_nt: TGCGCCAACCACTGGGGCGCGTCGGGAGGAGAGACCCAGTACTTC; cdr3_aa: CANHWGASGGETQYF
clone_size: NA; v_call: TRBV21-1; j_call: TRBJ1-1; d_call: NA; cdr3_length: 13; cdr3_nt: TGTGCCAGCTACAGCAGGTTGATGACTGAAGCTTTCTTT; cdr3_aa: CASYSRLMTEAFF
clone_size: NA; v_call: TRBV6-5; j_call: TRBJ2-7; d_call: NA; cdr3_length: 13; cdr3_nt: TGTGCCAGCAGTTACAGAGCAGGGTCCGAGCAGTACTTC; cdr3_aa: CASSYRAGSEQYF
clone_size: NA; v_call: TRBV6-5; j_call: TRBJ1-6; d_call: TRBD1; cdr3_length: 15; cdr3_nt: TGTGCCAGCAGTAGCCGGGACAGGGACAATTCACCCCTCCACTTT; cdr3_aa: CASSSRDRDNSPLHF
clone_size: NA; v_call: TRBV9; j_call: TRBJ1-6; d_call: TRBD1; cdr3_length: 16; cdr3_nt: TGTGCCAGCAGCGCAGGCCCCGGGACAGTGAATTCACCCCTCCACTTT; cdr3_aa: CASSAGPGTVNSPLHF
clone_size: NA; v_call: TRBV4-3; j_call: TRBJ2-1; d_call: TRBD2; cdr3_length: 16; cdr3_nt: TGCGCCAGCAGCCGGTTAGCGGGAGGGTCCTACAATGAGCAGTTCTTC; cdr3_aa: CASSRLAGGSYNEQFF
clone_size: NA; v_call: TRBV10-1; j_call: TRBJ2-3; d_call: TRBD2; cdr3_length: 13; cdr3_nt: TGCGCCAGCAGTGAGCGGGAGGCAGATACGCAGTATTTT; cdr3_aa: CASSEREADTQYF
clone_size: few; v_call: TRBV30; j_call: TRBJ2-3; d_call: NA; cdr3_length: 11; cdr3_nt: TGTGCCTGGAGTTCGGCAGATACGCAGTATTTT; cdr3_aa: CAWSSADTQYF
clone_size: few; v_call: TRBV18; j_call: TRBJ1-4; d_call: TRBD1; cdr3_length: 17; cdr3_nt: TGTGCCAGCTCACCTCAGGGGGCTGTTCAGGATAATGAAAAACTGTTTTTT; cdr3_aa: CASSPQGAVQDNEKLFF
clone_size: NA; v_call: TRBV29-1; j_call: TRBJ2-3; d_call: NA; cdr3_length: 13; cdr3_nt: TGCAGCGTTGGCGCCCCTTCGTCCGATACGCAGTATTTT; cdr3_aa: CSVGAPSSDTQYF
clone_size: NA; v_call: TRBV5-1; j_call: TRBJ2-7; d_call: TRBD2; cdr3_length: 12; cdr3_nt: TGCGCCAGCAGCCGGAGCGGGAACGAGCAGTACTTC; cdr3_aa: CASSRSGNEQYF
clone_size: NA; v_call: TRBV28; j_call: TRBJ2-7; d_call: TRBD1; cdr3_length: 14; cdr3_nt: TGTGCCAGCAGTCTAACTCAGGGGACAGGTGAGCAGTACTTC; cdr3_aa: CASSLTQGTGEQYF
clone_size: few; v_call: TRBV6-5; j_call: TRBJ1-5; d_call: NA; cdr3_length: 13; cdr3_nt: TGTGCCAGCAGCCCCAGAGAGGTCCAGCCCCAGCATTTT; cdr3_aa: CASSPREVQPQHF
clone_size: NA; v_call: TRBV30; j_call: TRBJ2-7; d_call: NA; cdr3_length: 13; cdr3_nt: TGTGCCTGGGGACTCAGGGGCTACTACGAGCAGTACTTC; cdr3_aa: CAWGLRGYYEQYF
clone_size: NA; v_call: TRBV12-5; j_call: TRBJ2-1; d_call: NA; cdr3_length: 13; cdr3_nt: TGTGCTAGTGGTTTGGGGGGGGAGGATGAGCAGTTCTTC; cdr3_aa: CASGLGGEDEQFF
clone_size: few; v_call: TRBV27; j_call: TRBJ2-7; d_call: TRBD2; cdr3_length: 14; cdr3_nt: TGTGCCAGCAGTTCCTCCCGACTAGCCCACGAGCAGTACTTC; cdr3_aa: CASSSSRLAHEQYF
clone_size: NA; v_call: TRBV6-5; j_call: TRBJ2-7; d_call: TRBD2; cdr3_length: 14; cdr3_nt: TGTGCCAGCAGGTCGGGGGGGACACACTACGAGCAGTACTTC; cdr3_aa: CASRSGGTHYEQYF
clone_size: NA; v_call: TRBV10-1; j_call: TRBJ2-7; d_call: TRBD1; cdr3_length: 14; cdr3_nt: TGCGCCAGCAGTTCGACAGGGTCCTCCTACGAGCAGTACTTC; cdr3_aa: CASSSTGSSYEQYF
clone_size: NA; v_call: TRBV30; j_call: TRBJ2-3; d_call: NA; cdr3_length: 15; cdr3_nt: TGTGCCTCAGGACAACCTGAAGGGGCCACAGATACGCAGTATTTT; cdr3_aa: CASGQPEGATDTQYF
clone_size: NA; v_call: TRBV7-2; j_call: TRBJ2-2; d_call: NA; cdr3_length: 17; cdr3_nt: TGTGCCAGCAGCTTAGTACGCGGGACTGCGAACACCGGGGAGCTGTTTTTT; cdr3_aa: CASSLVRGTANTGELFF
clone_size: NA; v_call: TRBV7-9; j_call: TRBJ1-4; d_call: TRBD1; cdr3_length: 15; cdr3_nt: TGTGCCAGCAGCCATGAGGGGGCAGGGCAGGAAAAACTGTTTTTT; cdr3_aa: CASSHEGAGQEKLFF
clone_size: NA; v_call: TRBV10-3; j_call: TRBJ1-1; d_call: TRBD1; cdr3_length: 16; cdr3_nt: TGTGCCATCAGTGAGGGAGGACAGGGAATGAACACTGAAGCTTTCTTT; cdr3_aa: CAISEGGQGMNTEAFF
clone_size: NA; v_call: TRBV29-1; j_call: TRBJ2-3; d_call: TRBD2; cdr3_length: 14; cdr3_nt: TGCAGCGTTAGGGCTAGCGGGGGGGCAGATACGCAGTATTTT; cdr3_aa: CSVRASGGADTQYF
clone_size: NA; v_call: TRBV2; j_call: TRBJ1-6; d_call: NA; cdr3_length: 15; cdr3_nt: TGTGCCAGCAGTGAGGACCAGGGCTATAATTCACCCCTCCACTTT; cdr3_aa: CASSEDQGYNSPLHF
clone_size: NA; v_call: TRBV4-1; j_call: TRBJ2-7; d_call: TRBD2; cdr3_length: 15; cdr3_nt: TGCGCCAGCAGCCAAGTTCCGGGGGGGCCCTACGAGCAGTACTTC; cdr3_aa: CASSQVPGGPYEQYF
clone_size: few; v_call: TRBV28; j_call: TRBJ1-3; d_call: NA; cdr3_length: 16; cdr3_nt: TGTGCCAGCAGTTCTTTTATCCGGGACTCTGGAAACACCATATATTTT; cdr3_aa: CASSSFIRDSGNTIYF
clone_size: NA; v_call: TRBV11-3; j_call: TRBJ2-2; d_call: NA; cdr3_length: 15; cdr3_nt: TGTGCCAGCAGCTTGATTAGCGGGAACACCGGGGAGCTGTTTTTT; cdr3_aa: CASSLISGNTGELFF
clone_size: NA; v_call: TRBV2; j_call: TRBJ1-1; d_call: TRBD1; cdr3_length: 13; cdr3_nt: TGTGCCAGCAGTGCCAGGGGGGACACTGAAGCTTTCTTT; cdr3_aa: CASSARGDTEAFF
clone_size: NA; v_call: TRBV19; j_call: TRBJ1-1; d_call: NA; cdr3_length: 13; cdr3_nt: TGTGCCAGTAGTTCCCGGGGGAACACTGAAGCTTTCTTT; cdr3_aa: CASSSRGNTEAFF
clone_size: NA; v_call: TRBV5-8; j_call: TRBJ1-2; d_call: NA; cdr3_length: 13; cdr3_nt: TGTGCCAGCAGCCCGGGACACAACTATGGCTACACCTTC; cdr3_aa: CASSPGHNYGYTF
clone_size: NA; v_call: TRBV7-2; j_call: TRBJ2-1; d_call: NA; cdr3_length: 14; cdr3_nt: TGTGCCAGCAGCTTAGACGTTGGCCGCAATGAGCAGTTCTTC; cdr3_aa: CASSLDVGRNEQFF
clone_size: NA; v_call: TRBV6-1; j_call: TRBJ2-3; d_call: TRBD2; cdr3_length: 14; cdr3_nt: TGTGCCAGCACCGGGACTAGCGGGGGGGTAGCGCAGTATTTT; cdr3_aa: CASTGTSGGVAQYF
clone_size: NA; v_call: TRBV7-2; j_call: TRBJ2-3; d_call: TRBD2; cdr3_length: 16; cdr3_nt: TGTGCCAGCAGCTACTTGGCGGGAGGGCCTGGACATACGCAGTATTTT; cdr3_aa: CASSYLAGGPGHTQYF
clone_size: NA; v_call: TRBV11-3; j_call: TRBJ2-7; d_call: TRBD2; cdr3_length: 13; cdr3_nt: TGTGCCAGCAGCTTAACGGGAGCGGGGGAGCAGTACTTC; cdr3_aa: CASSLTGAGEQYF
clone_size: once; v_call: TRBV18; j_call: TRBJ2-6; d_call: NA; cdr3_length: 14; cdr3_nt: TGTGCCAGCTCACCAGGGAGGGGGGCCAACGTCCTGACTTTC; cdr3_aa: CASSPGRGANVLTF
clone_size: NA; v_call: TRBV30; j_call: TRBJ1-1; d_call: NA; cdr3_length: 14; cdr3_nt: TGTGCCTGGAGTGTATCCAGGGGGAACACTGAAGCTTTCTTT; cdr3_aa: CAWSVSRGNTEAFF
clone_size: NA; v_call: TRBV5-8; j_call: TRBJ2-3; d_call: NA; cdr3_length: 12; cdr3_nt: TGTGCCAGCAGTTTGGACCGGGATACGCAGTATTTT; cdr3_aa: CASSLDRDTQYF